This T cell receptor beta chain was recovered during a study of tumor and adjacent non-tumor tissue in lung cancer. As for the study in general: Patients were aged about 31 to 85, about ten men and roughly 5 women, stage I to III.

The library came from three nested PCR rounds adapted from ARM-PCR protocols. TCRdb itself ran the multiplex PCR reads through MiXCR, one entry per CDR3 protein. This table holds 85,000 to 130,000 distinct CDR3 sequences, approximately 60% found once. This sample's RNA came from whole unsorted tissue. More than 3 cm separated this lung sample from the edge of the tumor. Findings and caveats of the study: Patients with more diverse tumor TCRs had worse survival.

This clonotype was recorded a few times. Its specificity is unknown. This clone may be a read error of a much larger clone one base away. CDR1 is DFQATT, CDR2 SNEGSKA, per germline (reference sequence). CDR3 length equals 16 residues. V gene TRBV20-1 combines with J gene TRBJ1-2, with D possibly being TRBD1 (5 bases). The sequence was obtained from a man aged 25 to 45 with non-small cell lung cancer. The source material was distant non-tumor lung tissue. DNA for the CDR3: TGCAGTGCTAGAGGGACCGGGGGAGGAACTAACTATGGCTACGCCTTC. Its translation is CSARGTGGGTNYGYAF.